The T cell receptor beta chain under discussion was sequenced for a study of human T cells and chemical hapten exposure. Study in general: Across samples, TCR yields varied, mostly owing to small differences in pooled library volumes. Study-wide results and caveats: TCRs at a frequency above 1 in 1000 stayed unchanged with DPC sensitization.

Trimming cost V 4 bases and J 6 bases; bases outside gene matches: 5. CDR1 LGHNA and CDR2 YSLEER come from the germline V gene. The CDR3 is 16 residues long. Unique molecular identifiers were affixed to discrete cDNA molecules within the library. The authors' processing: Across samples, TCR counts had a median of approximately 100,000 and ranged from roughly 20,000 to 690,600. TCRdb reanalysed the 5' RACE reads using MiXCR and keeps one entry per CDR3 protein. The authors' filters were not applied to this entry. The table lists 130,000 or so distinct CDR3 sequences, roughly 4.1% of them singletons. Someone pulled total RNA out of unfractionated whole blood. This clonotype was seen ten or more times. The antigen is unknown.

The TCR sequence derives from a female donor in good health. The chain carries TRBV4-3 and TRBJ1-6; 11 nucleotides line up with TRBD1. As DNA, the CDR3 is TGCGCCAGCAGCCTTCGGACAGGGGGCAGTAATTCACCCCTCCACTTT. Translating it yields CASSLRTGGSNSPLHF.